Given below is one T cell receptor (beta chain) in context. Its target is not known. V was trimmed by 0 bases and J by 8 bases, leaving 5 bases between them. The V gene's germline CDR1 is MNHNY and CDR2 SVGAGI (reference sequence). The CDR3 sequence is 12 residues long. This specimen belongs to a study of T cell repertoires in cytomegalovirus infection. Study-level points and caveats: Carriage of CMV together with the relevant HLA was identifiable through cumulative public TCR beta family frequency.

TCRdb called the reads again in MiXCR, with one record for every CDR3 protein. The table has about 52,000 distinct CDR3 sequences, roughly a fifth seen once; the top ten hold 80%. The chain is built from TRBV6-6 and TRBJ2-1; no clear D gene. This TCR was sampled from a human donor in good health (CMV status not recorded). Some clones in this sample may be carry-over from other donors' samples. The sample in question was CD8+ T cells from cultured PBMCs, obtained from culture after CMV antigen stimulation. This chain's CDR3 is CASSYSEDEQFF. Here the CDR3 DNA reads TGTGCCAGCAGTTACTCAGAGGATGAGCAGTTCTTC.